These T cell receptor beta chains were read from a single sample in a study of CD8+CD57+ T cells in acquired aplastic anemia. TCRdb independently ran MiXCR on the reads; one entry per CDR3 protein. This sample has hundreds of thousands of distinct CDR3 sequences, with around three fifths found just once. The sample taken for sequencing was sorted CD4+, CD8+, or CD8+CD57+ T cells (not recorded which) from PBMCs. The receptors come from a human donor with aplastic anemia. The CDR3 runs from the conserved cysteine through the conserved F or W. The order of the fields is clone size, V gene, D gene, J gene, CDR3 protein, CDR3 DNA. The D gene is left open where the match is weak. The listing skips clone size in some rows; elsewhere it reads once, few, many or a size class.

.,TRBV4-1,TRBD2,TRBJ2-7,CASTRTSGTSYEQYF,TGTGCCAGCACTCGGACTAGCGGGACCTCCTACGAGCAGTACTTC
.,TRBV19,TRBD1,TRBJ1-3,CASTPAGTGGGGNTIYF,TGTGCCAGTACCCCGGCCGGGACAGGGGGCGGTGGAAACACCATATATTTT
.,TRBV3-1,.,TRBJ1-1,CASSQGTGIMNTEAFF,TGTGCCAGCAGCCAAGGTACAGGGATTATGAACACTGAAGCTTTCTTT
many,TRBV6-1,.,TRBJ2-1,CASSESGWNEQFF,TGTGCCAGCAGTGAATCGGGTTGGAATGAGCAGTTCTTC
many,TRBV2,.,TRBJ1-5,CASSAMRTSGNQPQHF,TGTGCCAGCAGTGCGATGCGGACATCAGGGAATCAGCCCCAGCATTTT
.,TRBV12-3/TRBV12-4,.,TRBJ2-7,CASSRGVLAYEQYF,TGTGCCAGCAGCCGCGGAGTCCTCGCCTACGAGCAGTACTTC
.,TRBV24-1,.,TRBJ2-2,CATSDPDTFFSGELFF,TGTGCCACCAGTGACCCGGACACCTTTTTCAGCGGGGAGCTGTTTTTT
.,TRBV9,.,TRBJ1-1,CASSVSIGRVNTEAFF,TGTGCCAGCAGCGTATCGATCGGCAGAGTGAACACTGAAGCTTTCTTT
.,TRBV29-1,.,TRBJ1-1,CSVTGGGAEAFF,TGCAGCGTGACAGGAGGGGGGGCTGAAGCTTTCTTT
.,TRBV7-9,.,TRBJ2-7,CASSFGPYEQYF,TGTGCCAGCAGCTTTGGGCCTTACGAGCAGTACTTC
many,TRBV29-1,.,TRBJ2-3,CSVDRVASTDTQYF,TGCAGCGTTGATAGGGTAGCGAGCACAGATACGCAGTATTTT
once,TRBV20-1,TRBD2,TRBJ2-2,CSASRGGPNTGELFF,TGCAGTGCTAGTCGGGGGGGCCCTAACACCGGGGAGCTGTTTTTT
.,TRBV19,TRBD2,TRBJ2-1,CASSVSGGAHNEQFF,TGTGCCAGTAGTGTGAGCGGGGGGGCCCACAATGAGCAGTTCTTC
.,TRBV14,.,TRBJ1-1,CARSPQILAGEDFF,TGTGCCAGAAGCCCCCAGATTTTGGCTGGTGAAGATTTCTTT
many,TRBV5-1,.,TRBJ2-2,CASSLGVETITGELFF,TGCGCCAGCAGCTTAGGGGTGGAAACGATCACCGGGGAGCTGTTTTTT
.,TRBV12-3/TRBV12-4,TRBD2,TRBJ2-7,CASSFGTSGSEYF,TGTGCCAGCAGTTTCGGGACTAGCGGGAGTGAGTACTTC
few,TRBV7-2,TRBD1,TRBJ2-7,CASRHRGYNEQYF,TGTGCCAGCAGACACAGGGGGTACAACGAGCAGTACTTC
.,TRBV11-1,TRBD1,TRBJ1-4,CASPSGTGSKLFF,TGTGCCAGCCCGTCGGGGACAGGGAGTAAACTGTTTTTT
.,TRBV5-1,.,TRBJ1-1,CASSLGAGPNTEAFF,TGCGCCAGCAGCTTGGGGGCAGGGCCGAACACTGAAGCCTTCTTT
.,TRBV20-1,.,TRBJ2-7,CSASGGDQDNAGF,TGCAGTGCCTCCGGGGGAGATCAAGACAACGCAGGCTTC
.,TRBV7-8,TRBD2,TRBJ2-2,CASSTWTSGELFF,TGTGCCAGCAGCACATGGACTAGCGGGGAGCTGTTTTTT
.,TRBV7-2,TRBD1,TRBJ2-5,CASRPEWGQGRGAETQYF,TGTGCCAGCAGGCCCGAGTGGGGACAGGGGCGTGGTGCGGAGACCCAGTACTTC
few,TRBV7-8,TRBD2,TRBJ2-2,CASSLRGRVTGELFF,TGTGCCAGCAGCTTACGAGGGAGGGTCACCGGGGAGCTGTTTTTT
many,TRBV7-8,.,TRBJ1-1,CASSSLMNTEAFF,TGTGCCAGCAGCTCCCTGATGAACACTGAAGCTTTCTTT
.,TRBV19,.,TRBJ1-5,CASMDLWSNQPQHF,TGTGCCAGTATGGACTTGTGGAGCAATCAGCCCCAGCATTTT
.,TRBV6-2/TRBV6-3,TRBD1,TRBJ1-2,CASSYSIQGADGYTF,TGTGCCAGCAGTTATTCGATACAGGGGGCAGATGGCTACACCTTC
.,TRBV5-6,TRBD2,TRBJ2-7,CASSQSAGGPIEQYF,TGCGCCAGCAGCCAAAGCGCGGGGGGGCCCATCGAGCAGTACTTC
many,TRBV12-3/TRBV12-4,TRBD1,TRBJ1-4,CASSFLQGASPTNEKLFF,TGTGCCAGCAGTTTTCTACAGGGGGCGTCCCCAACTAATGAAAAACTGTTTTTT
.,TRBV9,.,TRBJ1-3,CASSVSREVAGNTIYF,TGTGCCAGCAGCGTATCCAGGGAGGTAGCTGGAAACACCATATATTTT
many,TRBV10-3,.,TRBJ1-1,CAISPGTTDMNTEAFF,TGTGCCATCAGCCCCGGGACAACAGACATGAACACTGAAGCTTTCTTT
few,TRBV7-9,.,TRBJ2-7,CASSLGPSYEQYF,TGTGCCAGCAGCTTAGGTCCCTCCTACGAGCAGTACTTC
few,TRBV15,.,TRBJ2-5,CATSRADGPTNF,TGTGCCACCAGCAGAGCGGACGGCCCCACGAACTTC
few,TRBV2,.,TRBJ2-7,CASSVIGFREQYF,TGTGCCAGCAGTGTCATAGGGTTTCGCGAGCAGTACTTC
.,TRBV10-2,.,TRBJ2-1,CASSESGWGAPPYNEQFF,TGCGCCAGCAGTGAGTCGGGCTGGGGGGCACCCCCCTACAATGAGCAGTTCTTC
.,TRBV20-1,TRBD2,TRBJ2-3,CSATPSGRADTQYF,TGCAGTGCTACTCCTAGCGGGAGGGCCGACACGCAGTATTTT
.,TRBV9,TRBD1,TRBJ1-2,CASSKTGTGGSAGYTF,TGTGCCAGCAGCAAAACCGGGACAGGGGGCTCTGCGGGCTACACCTTC
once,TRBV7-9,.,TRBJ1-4,CASSFAGTKNEKLFF,TGTGCCAGCAGCTTTGCCGGGACAAAGAATGAAAAACTGTTTTTT
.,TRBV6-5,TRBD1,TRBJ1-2,CASSSGQGNTF,TGTGCCAGCAGTTCGGGACAGGGCAACACCTTC
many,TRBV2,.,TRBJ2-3,CASSAQGGSTDTQYF,TGTGCCAGCAGTGCTCAGGGGGGTAGCACAGATACGCAGTATTTT
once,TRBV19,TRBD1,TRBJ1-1,CASAGTGNTEAFF,TGTGCCAGTGCCGGGACAGGGAACACTGAAGCTTTCTTT
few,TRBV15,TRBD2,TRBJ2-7,CATSRVRGGPYEQYF,TGTGCCACCAGCAGAGTGCGGGGGGGTCCCTACGAGCAGTACTTC
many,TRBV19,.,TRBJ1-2,CASSDPFLGGDYGYTF,TGTGCCAGTAGTGATCCATTCCTGGGGGGCGACTATGGCTACACCTTC
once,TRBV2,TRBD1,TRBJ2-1,CASSVVGQGVVGFF,TGTGCCAGCAGTGTTGTGGGACAGGGAGTTGTGGGGTTCTTC
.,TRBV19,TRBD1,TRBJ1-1,CASKFTGGQAFF,TGTGCCAGTAAATTCACAGGGGGCCAAGCTTTCTTT
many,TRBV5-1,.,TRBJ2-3,CASSLAGAGAPDTQYF,TGCGCCAGCAGCTTGGCCGGCGCGGGGGCCCCAGATACGCAGTATTTT